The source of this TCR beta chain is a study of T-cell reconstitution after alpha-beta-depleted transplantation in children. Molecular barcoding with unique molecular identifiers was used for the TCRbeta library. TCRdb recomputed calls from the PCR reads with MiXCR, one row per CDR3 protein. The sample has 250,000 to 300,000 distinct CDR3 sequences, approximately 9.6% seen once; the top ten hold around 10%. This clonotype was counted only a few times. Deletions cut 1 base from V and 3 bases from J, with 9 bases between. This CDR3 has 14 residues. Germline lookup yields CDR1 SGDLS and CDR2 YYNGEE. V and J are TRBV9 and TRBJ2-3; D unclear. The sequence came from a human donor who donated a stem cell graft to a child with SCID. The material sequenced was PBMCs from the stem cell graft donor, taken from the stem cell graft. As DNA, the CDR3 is TGTGCCAGCAGCGTAAATAGGAAGACAGATACGCAGTATTTT. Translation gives CASSVNRKTDTQYF.